The 14 T cell receptor beta chains presented below share a single source sample, sequenced in a study of blood T cell repertoires in COVID-19. Clones were sequenced by immunoSEQ multiplex PCR, and TCRdb holds only the in-frame ones, with some missing. The data contain approximately 230,000 clones, 80% to 95% of them singletons. The sequenced material came from PBMCs or T cells enriched from blood (not recorded which). The receptors come from a woman aged 18-29 years who had recovered from COVID-19.

The V gene is TRBV2, the J gene TRBJ2-1, with a weak D call TRBD1 (5 bases). This CDR3 comprises 17 residues. Germline V gene data show CDR1 as SNHLY and CDR2 as FYNNEI. Between the trimmed V and J ends, which lost 0 bases and 0 bases, there was a span of 12 bases. The CDR3 protein is CASSEARQISSYNEQFF. The DNA of the CDR3 is TGTGCCAGCAGTGAAGCGAGACAGATAAGCTCCTACAATGAGCAGTTCTTC.

This chain connects TRBV12-5 to TRBJ1-4, with D tentatively TRBD1 (6 bases). Between the trimmed V and J ends, which lost 2 bases and 7 bases, there was a span of 14 bases. The CDR3 consists of 15 residues. Per the germline V gene, CDR1 is LGHNT and CDR2 is FRNRAP. The CDR3 is CASGLRKQGGEKLFF. The CDR3 nucleotides read TGTGCTAGTGGTTTGCGTAAACAGGGTGGTGAAAAACTGTTTTTT.

The rearrangement uses TRBV12-3 or TRBV12-4 and TRBJ2-3, with 8 bases fitting TRBD2. V gave up 4 bases and J gave up 3 bases; unmatched junction bases: 0. The CDR3 runs 13 residues. In nucleotides, the CDR3 is TGTGCCAGCAGTTCTAGCGGGACAGATACGCAGTATTTT. Translating it yields CASSSSGTDTQYF.

The chain has TRBV7-9 and TRBJ1-1; unclear D gene. The V gene's germline CDR1 is SEHNR and CDR2 FQNEAQ (reference sequence). The CDR3 has 15 residues. V gave up 0 bases and J gave up 0 bases, with 8 bases separating them. This CDR3 is CASSLAGRLNTEAFF. CDR3 nucleotides: TGTGCCAGCAGCTTAGCCGGCAGGTTGAACACTGAAGCTTTCTTT.

The chain employs TRBV19 and TRBJ2-5, with 7 bases matching TRBD1. Germline CDR1 and CDR2: LNHDA and SQIVND (reference sequence). V was clipped by 4 bases and J by 5 bases; unmatched bases: 4. This CDR3 has 13 amino acids. The chain's CDR3 is CASSTGTVETQYF. CDR3 nucleotide sequence: TGTGCCAGTAGTACCGGGACAGTGGAGACCCAGTACTTC.

V usage is TRBV7-2 and J usage is TRBJ1-5; D possibly corresponds to TRBD1 (5 bases). Germline CDR1 and CDR2: SGHTA and FQGNSA. V lost 1 base and J 5 bases, leaving 12 bases between the germline ends. This CDR3 comprises 15 residues. CDR3: CASSLESGLYQPQHF. The CDR3 coding sequence is TGTGCCAGCAGCTTAGAGTCAGGGCTCTATCAGCCCCAGCATTTT.

This chain connects TRBV18 to TRBJ2-7, with 11 bases fitting TRBD1. This CDR3 comprises 17 residues. CDR1 is KGHSH, CDR2 LQKENI, per germline. Unmatched junction bases numbered 11, after V lost 5 bases and J lost 2 bases. The CDR3 is CASSGDRGDSGTYEQYF. The CDR3 coding sequence is TGTGCCAGCTCAGGGGACAGGGGGGATTCCGGTACCTACGAGCAGTACTTC.

The gene calls are TRBV2 and TRBJ1-5; D is possibly TRBD1 (6 bases). This CDR3 is built from 15 residues. The ends were cut back, 6 bases at V and 0 bases at J, with 12 bases in the middle. Germline assignment: CDR1 SNHLY and CDR2 FYNNEI. CDR3 nucleotide sequence: TGTGCCAGCAGGGACAGCGATTATAGCAATCAGCCCCAGCATTTT. Its translation: CASRDSDYSNQPQHF.

The rearrangement links TRBV7-2 to TRBJ2-7; tentatively, D is TRBD1 (5 bases). V was shortened by 3 bases and J by 0 bases, with 9 bases between the two germline ends. The germline gives CDR1 SGHTA, CDR2 FQGNSA. This CDR3 region has 14 residues. The CDR3 loop reads CASSLGQNSYEQYF. The CDR3 bases are TGTGCCAGCAGCTTGGGGCAGAACTCCTACGAGCAGTACTTC. The full variable domain, completed using reference TRBV7-2 and TRBJ2-7, is GAGVSQSPSNKVTEKGKDVELRCDPISGHTALYWYRQSLGQGLEFLIYFQGNSAPDKSGLPSDRFSAERTGGSVSTLTIQRTQQEDSAVYLCASSLGQNSYEQYFGPGTRLTVT.

The CDR3 nucleotides are TGCGCCAGCAGCTTGTTCCGCCGGGGAAATACAGATACGCAGTATTTT. Translated, it gives CASSLFRRGNTDTQYF. The chain carries TRBV5-1 and TRBJ2-3; tentatively, D is TRBD2 (5 bases). The germline V and J ends were trimmed by 1 base and 3 bases, with 15 bases remaining between them. Germline V lookup: CDR1 SGHRS, CDR2 YFSETQ. The CDR3 length is 16 residues.

The rearrangement joins TRBV4-2 to TRBJ1-2; perhaps TRBD1 as D (5 bases). V dropped 4 bases and J dropped 4 bases, with 19 bases sitting between them. The germline V gene encodes CDR1 LGHNA and CDR2 YNFKEQ. The CDR3 runs to 16 residues. The CDR3 region is CASSPTMSDSPYGYTF. For the CDR3, the DNA is TGTGCCAGCAGCCCCACAATGTCCGACAGCCCCTATGGCTACACCTTC.

The V gene is TRBV11-2, the J gene TRBJ2-5; the D is unclear. The germline gives CDR1 SGHAT, CDR2 FQNNGV. Trimming cost V 0 bases and J 1 base, with 6 bases left between them. CDR3 length equals 14 residues. CDR3 nucleotide sequence: TGTGCCAGCAGCTTAGATCAGGTCCAAGAGACCCAGTACTTC. Protein: CASSLDQVQETQYF.

CDR3 in amino acids: CASSPTSGGSTDTQYF. In DNA form, the CDR3 reads TGTGCCAGCAGCCCTACTAGCGGGGGTAGCACAGATACGCAGTATTTT. The chain couples TRBV11-3 to TRBJ2-3, with 11 bases lining up with TRBD2. The CDR3 length is 16 residues. V dropped 5 bases and J dropped 0; count of bases not matched to a gene: 4. CDR1 SGHNT and CDR2 YENEEA come from the germline V gene.

V usage is TRBV2 and J usage is TRBJ2-5; 7 nucleotides align to TRBD2. Looked up from germline, CDR1 is SNHLY and CDR2 is FYNNEI. The CDR3 is 15 amino acids. J gave up 5 bases and V 3 bases, and 9 bases lay outside the gene matches. The CDR3 spells CASSDRLPGRETQYF. CDR3 nucleotides: TGTGCCAGCAGTGACCGCCTACCCGGGAGGGAGACCCAGTACTTC.